This T cell receptor (beta chain) was sequenced during a study of shared clonotypes between healthy human individuals. The study ran the assay at deep level. Using immunoSEQ multiplex PCR, the repertoire was profiled, and TCRdb retains in-frame clones only, with some absent. This sample has about 1.5 million clones, with around 97% found just once. As for this clone: Antigen specificity is unknown.

The CDR3 is 12 amino acids. Trimming at V came to 10 bases and at J to 8 bases, leaving 9 bases not matched to a gene. Germline V gene sequence: CDR1 LNHDA, CDR2 SQIVND (reference sequence). General study results and limits: Estimated clonotype richness was generally higher in naive than memory subsets.

The sequenced material came from naive CD4+ T cells sorted from blood. Documented subset: CD45RA+ positively selected. The TCR sequence derives from a man aged 25-40 years in good health. The rearrangement uses TRBV19 and TRBJ1-1, with 8 bases lining up with TRBD1. CDR3 region: CATNRGVQEAFF. The CDR3 region has the DNA TGTGCCACCAACAGGGGGGTCCAAGAAGCTTTCTTT. Looking up the rest from reference TRBV19 and TRBJ1-1 gives the full variable domain: DGGITQSPKYLFRKEGQNVTLSCEQNLNHDAMYWYRQDPGQGLRLIYYSQIVNDFQKGDIAEGYSVSREKKESFPLTVTSAQKNPTAFYLCATNRGVQEAFFGQGTRLTVV.